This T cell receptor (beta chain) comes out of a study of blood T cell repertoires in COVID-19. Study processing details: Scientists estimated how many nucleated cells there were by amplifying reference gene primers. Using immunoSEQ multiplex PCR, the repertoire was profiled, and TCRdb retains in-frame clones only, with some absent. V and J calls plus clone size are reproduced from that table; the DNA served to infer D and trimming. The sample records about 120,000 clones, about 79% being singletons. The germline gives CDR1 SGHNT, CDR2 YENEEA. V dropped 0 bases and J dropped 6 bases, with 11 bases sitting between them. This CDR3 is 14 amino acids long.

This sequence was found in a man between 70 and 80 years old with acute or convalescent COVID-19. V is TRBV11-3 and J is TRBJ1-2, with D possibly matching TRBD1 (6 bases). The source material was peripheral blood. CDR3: CASSLEPGGHGYTF. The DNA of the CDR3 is TGTGCCAGCAGCTTAGAACCGGGGGGCCATGGCTACACCTTC.